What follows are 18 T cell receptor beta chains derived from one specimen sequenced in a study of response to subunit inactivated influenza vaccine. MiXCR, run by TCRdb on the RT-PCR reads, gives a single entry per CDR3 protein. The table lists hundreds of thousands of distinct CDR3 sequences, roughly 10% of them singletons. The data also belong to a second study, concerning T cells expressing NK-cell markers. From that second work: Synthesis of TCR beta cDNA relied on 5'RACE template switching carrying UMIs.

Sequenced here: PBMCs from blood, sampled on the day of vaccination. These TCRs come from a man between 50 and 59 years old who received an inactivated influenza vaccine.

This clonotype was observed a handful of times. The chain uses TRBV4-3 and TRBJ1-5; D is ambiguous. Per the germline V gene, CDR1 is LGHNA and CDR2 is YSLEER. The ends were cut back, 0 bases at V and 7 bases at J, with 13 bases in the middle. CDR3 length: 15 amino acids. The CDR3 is CASSQDSHSAQPQHF. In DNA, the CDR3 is TGCGCCAGCAGCCAAGATTCTCACAGTGCCCAGCCCCAGCATTTT.

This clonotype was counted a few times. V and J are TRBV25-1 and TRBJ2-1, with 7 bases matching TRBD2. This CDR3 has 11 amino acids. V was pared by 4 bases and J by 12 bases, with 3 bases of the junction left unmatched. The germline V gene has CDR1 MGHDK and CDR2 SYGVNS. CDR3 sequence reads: CASSGGGRQFF. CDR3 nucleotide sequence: TGTGCCAGCAGTGGGGGGGGAAGGCAGTTCTTC.

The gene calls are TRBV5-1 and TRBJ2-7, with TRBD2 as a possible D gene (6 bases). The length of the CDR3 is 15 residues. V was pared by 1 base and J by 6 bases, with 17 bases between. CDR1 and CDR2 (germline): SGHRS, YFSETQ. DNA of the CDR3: TGCGCCAGCAGCTTGCTAGTCCAGGGAGGAGCCGAGCAGTACTTC. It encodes CASSLLVQGGAEQYF.

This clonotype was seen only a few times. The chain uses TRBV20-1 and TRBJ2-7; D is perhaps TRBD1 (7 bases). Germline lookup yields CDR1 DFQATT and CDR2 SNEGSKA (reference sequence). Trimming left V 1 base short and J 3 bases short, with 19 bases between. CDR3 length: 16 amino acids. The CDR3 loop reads CSARVLVAGGLYEQYF. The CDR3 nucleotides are TGCAGTGCTAGAGTCCTGGTGGCAGGGGGGCTCTACGAGCAGTACTTC.

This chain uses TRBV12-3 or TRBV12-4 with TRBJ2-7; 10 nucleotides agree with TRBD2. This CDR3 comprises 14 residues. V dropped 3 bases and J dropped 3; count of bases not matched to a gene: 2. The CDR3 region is CASSFTSGVYEQYF. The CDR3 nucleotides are TGTGCCAGCAGTTTCACTAGCGGGGTCTACGAGCAGTACTTC.

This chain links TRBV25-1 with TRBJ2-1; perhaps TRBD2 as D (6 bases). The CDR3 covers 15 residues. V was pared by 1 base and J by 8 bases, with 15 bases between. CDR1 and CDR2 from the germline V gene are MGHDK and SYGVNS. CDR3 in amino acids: CASSESGGVGDEQFF. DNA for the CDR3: TGTGCCAGCAGTGAATCCGGGGGAGTAGGTGATGAGCAGTTCTTC.

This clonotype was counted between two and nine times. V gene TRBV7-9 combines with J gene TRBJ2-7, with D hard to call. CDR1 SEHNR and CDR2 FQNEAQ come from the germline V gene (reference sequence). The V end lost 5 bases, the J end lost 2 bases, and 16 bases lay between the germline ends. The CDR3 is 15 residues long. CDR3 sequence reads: CASSEGPAPPYEQYF. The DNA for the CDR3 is TGTGCCAGCAGCGAAGGGCCAGCTCCACCCTACGAGCAGTACTTC.

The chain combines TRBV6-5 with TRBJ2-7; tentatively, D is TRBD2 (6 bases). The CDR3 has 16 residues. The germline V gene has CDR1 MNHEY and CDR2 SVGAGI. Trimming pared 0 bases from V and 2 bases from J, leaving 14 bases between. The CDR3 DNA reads TGTGCCAGCAGTTACTCGGGTACGGGAGCCACCTACGAGCAGTACTTC. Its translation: CASSYSGTGATYEQYF.

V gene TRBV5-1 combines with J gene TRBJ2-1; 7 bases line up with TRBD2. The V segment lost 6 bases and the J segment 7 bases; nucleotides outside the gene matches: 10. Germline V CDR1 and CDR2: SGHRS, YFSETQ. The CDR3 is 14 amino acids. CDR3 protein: CASTDLGGGNEQFF. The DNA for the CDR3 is TGCGCCAGCACAGACCTTGGGGGGGGAAATGAGCAGTTCTTC.

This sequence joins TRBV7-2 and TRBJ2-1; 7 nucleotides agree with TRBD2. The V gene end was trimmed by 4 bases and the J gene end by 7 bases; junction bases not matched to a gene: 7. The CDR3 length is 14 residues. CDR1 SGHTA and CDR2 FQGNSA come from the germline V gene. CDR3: CASSWASGANEQFF. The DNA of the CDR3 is TGTGCCAGCAGCTGGGCTAGCGGAGCTAATGAGCAGTTCTTC.

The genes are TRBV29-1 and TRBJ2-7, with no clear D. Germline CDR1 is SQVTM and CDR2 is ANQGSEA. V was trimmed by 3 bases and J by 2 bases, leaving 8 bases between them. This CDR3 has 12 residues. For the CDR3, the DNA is TGCAGCGTTGAGGTAAACACCTACGAGCAGTACTTC. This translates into CSVEVNTYEQYF.

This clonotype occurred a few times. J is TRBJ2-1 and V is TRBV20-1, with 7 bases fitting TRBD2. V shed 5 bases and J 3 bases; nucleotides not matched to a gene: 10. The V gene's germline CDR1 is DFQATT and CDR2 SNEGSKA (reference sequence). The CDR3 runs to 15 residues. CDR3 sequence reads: CSAYGLGLNYNEQFF. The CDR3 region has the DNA TGCAGTGCTTACGGACTAGGCCTAAACTACAATGAGCAGTTCTTC.

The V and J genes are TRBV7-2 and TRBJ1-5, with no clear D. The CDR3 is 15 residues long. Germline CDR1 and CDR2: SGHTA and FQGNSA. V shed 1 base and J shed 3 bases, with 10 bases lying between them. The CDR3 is CASSLVGGYNQPQHF. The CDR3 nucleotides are TGTGCCAGCAGCTTAGTGGGAGGCTACAATCAGCCCCAGCATTTT.

CDR3 loop: CASSLIAGGRTDTQYF. The CDR3 bases are TGTGCCAGCAGCTTGATAGCGGGAGGGCGCACAGATACGCAGTATTTT. The rearrangement uses TRBV5-6 and TRBJ2-3, with 11 nucleotides matching TRBD2. Germline V gene sequence: CDR1 SGHDT, CDR2 YYEEEE. The CDR3 has 16 amino acids. V trimming: 1 base; J trimming: 1 base; junction bases outside the gene matches: 2.

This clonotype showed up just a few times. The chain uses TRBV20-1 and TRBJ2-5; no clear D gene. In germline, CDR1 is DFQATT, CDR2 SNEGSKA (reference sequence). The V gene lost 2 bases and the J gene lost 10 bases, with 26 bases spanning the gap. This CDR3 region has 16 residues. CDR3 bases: TGCAGTGCTAGACATTACAGCCCTCTCCAAGATTCGGTCCAGTACTTC. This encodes CSARHYSPLQDSVQYF.

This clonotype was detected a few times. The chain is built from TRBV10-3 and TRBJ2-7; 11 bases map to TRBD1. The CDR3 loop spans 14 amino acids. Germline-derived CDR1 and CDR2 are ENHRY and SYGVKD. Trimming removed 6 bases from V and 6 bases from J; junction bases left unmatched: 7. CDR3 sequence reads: CAIRTDRGRGEQYF. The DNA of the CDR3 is TGTGCCATCAGGACGGACAGGGGGCGCGGCGAGCAGTACTTC.

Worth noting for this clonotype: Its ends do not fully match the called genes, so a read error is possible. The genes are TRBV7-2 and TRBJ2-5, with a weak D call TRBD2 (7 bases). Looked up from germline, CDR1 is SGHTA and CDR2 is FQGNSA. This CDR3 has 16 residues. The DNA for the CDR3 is TGTGCCAGCACCTTAGCACGGGGGGCATTCCAAGAGACCCAGTACTTC. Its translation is CASTLARGAFQETQYF.

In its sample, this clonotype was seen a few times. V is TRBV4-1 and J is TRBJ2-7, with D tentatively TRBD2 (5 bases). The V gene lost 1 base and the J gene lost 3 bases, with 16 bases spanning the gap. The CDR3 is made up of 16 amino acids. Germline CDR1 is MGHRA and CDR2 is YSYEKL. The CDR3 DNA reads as TGCGCCAGCAGCCAAGCAGAGGGTCTTAGTGGCTACGAGCAGTACTTC. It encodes CASSQAEGLSGYEQYF.